These T cell receptor beta chains were read from a single sample in a study of blood T cell repertoires in COVID-19. Some clones are missing from TCRdb's copy, which holds only in-frame ones; the method was immunoSEQ multiplex PCR. The sample holds around 380,000 clones; about 89% are singletons and the top ten take 1% to 1.5%. Sequencing input: PBMCs or T cells enriched from blood (not recorded which). The source is a man in his thirties or forties who had recovered from COVID-19. CDR3s include the opening cysteine and the closing phenylalanine or tryptophan. D genes are given only for firm matches. Rows may omit the clone size; those that give it use once, few, many or a size class.

NA,13,TRBD1,TRBJ1-1,TRBV6-5,TGTGCCAGCAAGGGGGCCCCGAACACTGAAGCTTTCTTT,CASKGAPNTEAFF
NA,16,NA,TRBJ2-1,TRBV3-1/TRBV3-2,TGTGCCAGCAGCCAAGGCGCCTCGAGCTCCTACAATGAGCAGTTCTTC,CASSQGASSSYNEQFF
few,16,NA,TRBJ2-1,TRBV7-6,TGTGCCAGCAGCGCGCCGTCGGGTTATTCCTACAATGAGCAGTTCTTC,CASSAPSGYSYNEQFF
NA,15,NA,TRBJ1-2,TRBV4-1,TGCGCCAGCAGCCAAGTAGTGCGGCAGAACTATGGCTACACCTTC,CASSQVVRQNYGYTF
few,16,NA,TRBJ2-1,TRBV28,TGTGCCAGCAGTTTACGTGGACACACCGAAGGCTATGAGCAGTTCTTC,CASSLRGHTEGYEQFF
NA,16,TRBD2,TRBJ2-3,TRBV18,TGTGCCAGCTCACCCCTAGCGGGGGGGGAGACAGATACGCAGTATTTT,CASSPLAGGETDTQYF
NA,16,TRBD1,TRBJ1-1,TRBV6-2/TRBV6-3,TGTGCCAGCAGTTACTCTACAGGGGTTGGGAACACTGAAGCTTTCTTT,CASSYSTGVGNTEAFF
NA,13,TRBD1,TRBJ1-2,TRBV6-2/TRBV6-3,TGTGCCAGCAGTCCAGGACAGGAATATGGCTACACCTTC,CASSPGQEYGYTF
NA,16,NA,TRBJ1-1,TRBV3-1/TRBV3-2,TGTGCCAGCAGCCAAGTTAGCTACACTATGAACACTGAAGCTTTCTTT,CASSQVSYTMNTEAFF
NA,15,TRBD1,TRBJ1-6,TRBV6-5,TGTGCCAGCCTGAACAGGGGCGTCTATAATTCACCCCTCCACTTT,CASLNRGVYNSPLHF
NA,13,NA,TRBJ1-1,TRBV27,TGTGCCAGCAGTTCGCCAGCGGCCACTGAAGCTTTCTTT,CASSSPAATEAFF
once,15,TRBD1,TRBJ1-4,TRBV4-1,TGCGCCAGCAGCTCCTACAGGGGAACTAATGAAAAACTGTTTTTT,CASSSYRGTNEKLFF
NA,16,TRBD1,TRBJ1-2,TRBV28,TGTGCCAGCAGTTTACCCCTCAGGGGGCTGGACTATGGCTACACCTTC,CASSLPLRGLDYGYTF
few,14,TRBD1,TRBJ2-5,TRBV6-5,TGTGCCAGCAGACCCGACAGGGGTGAAGAGACCCAGTACTTC,CASRPDRGEETQYF
NA,15,NA,TRBJ1-2,TRBV30,TGTGCCTGGAGTTCTCCCAAGTCAGCTAACTATGGCTACACCTTC,CAWSSPKSANYGYTF
once,16,TRBD2,TRBJ2-2,TRBV19,TGTGCCAGTAGTGCCATACTAGCGGCCTTCACCGGGGAGCTGTTTTTT,CASSAILAAFTGELFF